What follows are 17 T cell receptor beta chains derived from one specimen sequenced in a study of CD8+CD57+ T cells in acquired aplastic anemia. It was genomic DNA that served as the template for profiling TCR beta VDJ and CDR3. TCRdb itself ran the reads through MiXCR, one entry per CDR3 protein. The repertoire holds 250,000 to 300,000 distinct CDR3 sequences, with around three fifths as singletons. The sequenced material came from sorted CD4+, CD8+, or CD8+CD57+ T cells (not recorded which) from PBMCs. These receptor sequences come from a human donor with severe aplastic anemia or a healthy control (not recorded which).

This clonotype was observed at least ten times. The rearrangement joins TRBV30 to TRBJ1-6; D is ambiguous. The CDR3 covers 13 residues. Trimming cost V 5 bases and J 7 bases, with 12 bases left between them. Germline CDR1 and CDR2: GTSNPN and SVGIG (reference sequence). CDR3 amino acids: CAWGREGNSPLHF. For the CDR3, the DNA is TGTGCCTGGGGGAGGGAGGGAAATTCACCCCTCCACTTT.

The chain links TRBV5-1 to TRBJ2-3; TRBD1 aligns across 8 bases. Germline values: CDR1 SGHRS, CDR2 YFSETQ. The CDR3 has 15 amino acids. The V and J ends lost 4 bases and 0 bases, in that order; junction bases with no gene match: 4. The CDR3 spells CASSHRTGSTDTQYF. DNA for the CDR3: TGCGCCAGCAGCCACCGGACAGGGAGCACAGATACGCAGTATTTT.

V is TRBV20-1 and J is TRBJ2-3; 14 bases fit TRBD2. Germline loops: CDR1 DFQATT, CDR2 SNEGSKA (reference sequence). The ends lost 0 bases at V and 4 bases at J; junction bases unmatched: 6. This CDR3 is 17 amino acids long. The CDR3 DNA reads as TGCAGTGCTAGAGATCCGACTAGCGGGGGGGGCCCAGATACGCAGTATTTT. This sequence encodes CSARDPTSGGGPDTQYF.

The chain employs TRBV6-4 and TRBJ2-7; 8 nucleotides line up with TRBD1. The CDR3 totals 14 residues. Germline lookup yields CDR1 MRHNA and CDR2 SNTAGT. The ends lost 11 bases at V and 0 bases at J; junction bases unmatched: 9. The CDR3 sequence: CAWGDRGDSYEQYF. The CDR3 DNA reads as TGTGCCTGGGGTGACAGGGGTGACTCCTACGAGCAGTACTTC.

The chain is built from TRBV24-1 and TRBJ2-3; no clear D. There are 14 residues in the CDR3. CDR1 and CDR2 from the germline V gene are KGHDR and SFDVKD. V lost 2 bases to trimming and J lost 5 bases, with 10 bases between them. The CDR3 spells CATSDSTREDTQYF. CDR3 DNA: TGTGCCACCAGTGATTCCACACGTGAAGATACGCAGTATTTT.

The chain recombines TRBV7-2 with TRBJ2-7; 9 nucleotides align to TRBD2. CDR3 length: 11 residues. Losses at the gene ends were 4 bases for V and 9 bases for J; bases not matched to a gene: 1. Germline lookup yields CDR1 SGHTA and CDR2 FQGNSA. The CDR3 sequence is CASSSTSGQYF. In DNA, the CDR3 is TGTGCCAGCAGCTCGACTAGCGGGCAGTACTTC.

The gene calls are TRBV7-3 and TRBJ1-6; D is perhaps TRBD1 (6 bases). The CDR3 runs to 14 residues. CDR1 and CDR2 (germline): SGHTA, FQGTGA. The CDR3 protein is CARSRTVNNSPLHF. The CDR3 nucleotides are TGTGCTAGATCCAGGACAGTGAATAATTCACCCCTCCACTTT.

CDR3 sequence reads: CATSRDSDYGYTF. In DNA, the CDR3 is TGTGCCACCAGCAGAGATTCGGATTATGGCTACACCTTC. The J gene is TRBJ1-2, the V gene TRBV15; no clear D gene. The CDR3 runs 13 residues. V was pared by 0 bases and J by 5 bases, with 7 bases between. From germline, CDR1 is LNHNV and CDR2 YYDKDF (reference sequence).

At least ten counts were recorded for this clonotype. As DNA, the CDR3 is TGCAGTGCCAATAGTAACAGGGGAATGGGCTATGAGCAGTTCTTC. Its protein is CSANSNRGMGYEQFF. V usage is TRBV20-1 and J usage is TRBJ2-1; 7 positions match TRBD1. The CDR3 totals 15 residues. Losses at the gene ends were 6 bases for V and 8 bases for J; bases not matched to a gene: 16. Germline V gives CDR1 DFQATT, CDR2 SNEGSKA (reference sequence).

The V call is TRBV20-1, the J call TRBJ2-7; D tentatively reads TRBD1 or TRBD2 (5 bases each). CDR3 length: 11 residues. The germline CDR1 and CDR2 sequences are DFQATT and SNEGSKA (reference sequence). Trimming removed 5 bases from V and 7 bases from J, with 12 bases in between. For the CDR3, the DNA is TGCAGTGCTGAACGGGGCGAGGAGCAGTACTTC. Translating it yields CSAERGEEQYF.

This clonotype was counted many times. This chain links TRBV7-2 with TRBJ2-7; 10 bases are a match to TRBD2. The germline V gene encodes CDR1 SGHTA and CDR2 FQGNSA. The CDR3 is made up of 15 amino acids. Unmatched junction bases numbered 7, after V lost 2 bases and J lost 6 bases. The CDR3 region has the DNA TGTGCCAGCAGCTTATTTAGCGGGGGGCCTCTCGAGCAGTACTTC. Protein product: CASSLFSGGPLEQYF.

The chain uses TRBV20-1 and TRBJ2-5; perhaps D is TRBD1 or TRBD2 (5 bases each). Germline assignment: CDR1 DFQATT and CDR2 SNEGSKA (reference sequence). CDR3 length: 12 residues. Trimming cost V 3 bases and J 5 bases, with 10 bases left between them. The CDR3, as DNA: TGCAGTGCTAGGGGGGATAGGGAGACCCAGTACTTC. Protein: CSARGDRETQYF.

The chain has TRBV7-2 and TRBJ2-7; no clear D gene. There are 14 residues in the CDR3. Trimming stripped 7 bases from V and 6 bases from J, with 19 bases between. Germline CDR1 SGHTA, CDR2 FQGNSA. Written as DNA, the CDR3 is TGTGCCAGCACCTCGAAGGCGACGAGATGCGAGCAGTACTTC. Its protein product is CASTSKATRCEQYF.

A note on this clonotype: Its ends do not fully match the called genes, so a read error is possible. The chain recombines TRBV6-1 with TRBJ1-1; tentatively, D is TRBD1 (6 bases). The CDR3 length is 13 residues. Germline V gives CDR1 MNHNS, CDR2 SASEGT. CDR3: CASRAQGNTEAFF. The CDR3 DNA reads as TGTGCCAGCAGGGCGCAGGGGAACACCGAAGCTTTCTTT.

At least ten counts were recorded for this clonotype. The chain couples TRBV19 to TRBJ1-3; a possible D gene is TRBD1 (5 bases). Trimming stripped 2 bases from V and 0 bases from J, with 8 bases between. This CDR3 comprises 15 residues. Germline CDR1 LNHDA, CDR2 SQIVND (reference sequence). The CDR3 DNA is TGTGCCAGTAGTATAAAGGGGAGCTCTGGAAACACCATATATTTT. Its translation is CASSIKGSSGNTIYF.

J is TRBJ2-5 and V is TRBV5-1; 11 bases match TRBD1. V lost 0 bases and J lost 5; bases outside the gene matches: 6. The germline gives CDR1 SGHRS, CDR2 YFSETQ. The CDR3 runs 16 residues. In nucleotides, the CDR3 is TGCGCCAGCAGCTTGGATGGACAGGGGGCCGGGGAGACCCAGTACTTC. Translated: CASSLDGQGAGETQYF. Using reference TRBV5-1 and TRBJ2-5 for the parts outside the CDR3, the full variable domain is KAGVTQTPRYLIKTRGQQVTLSCSPISGHRSVSWYQQTPGQGLQFLFEYFSETQRNKGNFPGRFSGRQFSNSRSEMNVSTLELGDSALYLCASSLDGQGAGETQYFGPGTRLLVL.

The CDR3 here is CSVERGWETQYF. CDR3 nucleotide sequence: TGCAGCGTTGAGAGGGGGTGGGAGACCCAGTACTTC. The chain recombines TRBV29-1 with TRBJ2-5; TRBD1 is a possible D gene (6 bases). The CDR3 runs 12 residues. V shed 3 bases and J shed 5 bases, with 10 bases lying between them. Germline lookup yields CDR1 SQVTM and CDR2 ANQGSEA. Combining the CDR3 with reference TRBV29-1 and TRBJ2-5 gives the whole variable domain SAVISQKPSRDICQRGTSLTIQCQVDSQVTMMFWYRQQPGQSLTLIATANQGSEATYESGFVIDKFPISRPNLTFSTLTVSNMSPEDSSIYLCSVERGWETQYFGPGTRLLVL.